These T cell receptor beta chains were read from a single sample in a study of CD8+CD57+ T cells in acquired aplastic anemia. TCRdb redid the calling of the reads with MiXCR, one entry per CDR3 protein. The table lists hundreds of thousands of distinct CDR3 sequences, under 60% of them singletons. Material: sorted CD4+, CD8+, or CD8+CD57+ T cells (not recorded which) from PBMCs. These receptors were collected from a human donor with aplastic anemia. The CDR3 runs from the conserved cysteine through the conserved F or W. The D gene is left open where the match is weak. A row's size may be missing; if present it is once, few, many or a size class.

DNA: TGCGCCAGCAGCGCGGGACAGATCTCCTCCGAGCAGTACTTC
CDR3: CASSAGQISSEQYF
J: TRBJ2-7
V: TRBV5-1
D: -
size: many

DNA: TGTGCCAGCAGCTTAGACGGACTAGCGGGAGTAGAGCAGCCCTTC
CDR3: CASSLDGLAGVEQPF
J: TRBJ2-1
V: TRBV7-2
D: TRBD2
size: once

DNA: TGTGCCAGCAGTGAGGAGCAGGGGGTCAATTCACCCCTCCACTTT
CDR3: CASSEEQGVNSPLHF
J: TRBJ1-6
V: TRBV2
D: TRBD1
size: -

DNA: TGTGCCAGCAGCTTAGGGCAGGGGGCCACTAATGAAAAACTGTTTTTT
CDR3: CASSLGQGATNEKLFF
J: TRBJ1-4
V: TRBV7-6
D: TRBD1
size: -

DNA: TGCAGCGTTGAAAGGGCCTTAAACACTGAAGCTTTCTTT
CDR3: CSVERALNTEAFF
J: TRBJ1-1
V: TRBV29-1
D: -
size: few

DNA: TGTGCCAGCAGTTTAGGGACAGGTAATCAGCCCCAGCGTTTT
CDR3: CASSLGTGNQPQRF
J: TRBJ1-5
V: TRBV12-3/TRBV12-4
D: TRBD1
size: -

DNA: TGTGCCAGCAGTACCGACAGGGACGAGCAGTACTTC
CDR3: CASSTDRDEQYF
J: TRBJ2-7
V: TRBV2
D: TRBD1
size: -

DNA: TGTGCCACCAAGGGGGCGAGTACTGAAGCTTTCTTT
CDR3: CATKGASTEAFF
J: TRBJ1-1
V: TRBV24-1
D: TRBD1
size: -

DNA: TGTGCTAGCGGGGACAGCTTACGTGGGACCCAGTACTTC
CDR3: CASGDSLRGTQYF
J: TRBJ2-5
V: TRBV7-7
D: -
size: few

DNA: TGTGCCAGCAGTTACTCTCGGCTAGCGGGAGCCTACGAGCAGTACTTC
CDR3: CASSYSRLAGAYEQYF
J: TRBJ2-7
V: TRBV6-5
D: TRBD2
size: many

DNA: TGTGCCACCCCGGGACTAGCGGGGGGGCGAGTGACCAATGAGCAGTTCTTC
CDR3: CATPGLAGGRVTNEQFF
J: TRBJ2-1
V: TRBV2
D: TRBD2
size: many

DNA: TGCAGTGCTGAGTTCGCTAATGGGCACGAGCAGTACTTC
CDR3: CSAEFANGHEQYF
J: TRBJ2-7
V: TRBV20-1
D: -
size: -

DNA: TGTGCCAGCAGCTCCGGCAGCAGTTTGAGTAATGAGCAGTTCTTC
CDR3: CASSSGSSLSNEQFF
J: TRBJ2-1
V: TRBV7-9
D: -
size: -

DNA: TGTGCCAGCAGTTCGACGGCGGGGGGACCACGTGAGACCCAGTACTTC
CDR3: CASSSTAGGPRETQYF
J: TRBJ2-5
V: TRBV10-1
D: TRBD2
size: -

DNA: TGCAGTGCTAGAAGGGTGGGTCAGCCCCAGCATTTT
CDR3: CSARRVGQPQHF
J: TRBJ1-5
V: TRBV20-1
D: -
size: few

DNA: TGTGCCAGCAGTGAAGATGGGAATTCACCCCTCCACTTT
CDR3: CASSEDGNSPLHF
J: TRBJ1-6
V: TRBV2
D: -
size: -

DNA: TGTGCCAGCAGCTTAGCCAGTGAATACGAGCAGTACTTC
CDR3: CASSLASEYEQYF
J: TRBJ2-7
V: TRBV11-3
D: -
size: -

DNA: TGTGCCAGCAGCGTATCAAGTGCACCCCTCCACTTT
CDR3: CASSVSSAPLHF
J: TRBJ1-6
V: TRBV9
D: -
size: once

DNA: TGTGCCAGCAGTTACTCCGGGGCAATCTATGGCTACACCTTC
CDR3: CASSYSGAIYGYTF
J: TRBJ1-2
V: TRBV6-1
D: -
size: -

DNA: TGTGCCAGCAGCTTAAACCCCGGGACGGTCACAGATACGCAGTATTTT
CDR3: CASSLNPGTVTDTQYF
J: TRBJ2-3
V: TRBV7-3
D: -
size: -

DNA: TGTGCCAGCAGCCAAGAACCAGGGGGGTTGACGACCTACGAGCAGTACTTC
CDR3: CASSQEPGGLTTYEQYF
J: TRBJ2-7
V: TRBV9
D: -
size: -

DNA: TGTGCCAGCAGCTTAGCCGAGGGGAACTACGAGCAGTACTTC
CDR3: CASSLAEGNYEQYF
J: TRBJ2-7
V: TRBV7-8
D: -
size: -

DNA: TGCAGCTTAGGCGGGGAGCTGTTTTTT
CDR3: CSLGGELFF
J: TRBJ2-2
V: TRBV20-1
D: -
size: -

DNA: TGTGCCAGCAGCGTACCGGGGGCGGGCCAGTCCCTCATGACCTACAATGAGCAGTTCTTC
CDR3: CASSVPGAGQSLMTYNEQFF
J: TRBJ2-1
V: TRBV9
D: -
size: -

DNA: TGCAGCGTTTGGGACAGGAAGGAGCAGTTCTTC
CDR3: CSVWDRKEQFF
J: TRBJ2-1
V: TRBV29-1
D: TRBD1
size: few

DNA: TGTGCCAGCAGGGATCCGCCCGCAGATACGCAGTATTTT
CDR3: CASRDPPADTQYF
J: TRBJ2-3
V: TRBV3-1
D: -
size: many

DNA: TGCAGTGCCCCCGGGACACTCGTCTACGAGCAGTACTTC
CDR3: CSAPGTLVYEQYF
J: TRBJ2-7
V: TRBV20-1
D: -
size: -

DNA: TGTGCCAGCGCCGAGACCTCCTACGAGCAGTACTTC
CDR3: CASAETSYEQYF
J: TRBJ2-7
V: TRBV12-3/TRBV12-4
D: -
size: -

DNA: TGTGCCAGCAGCCCGTCCGGGACTAGCAAAAGCTCCTACGAGCAGTACTTC
CDR3: CASSPSGTSKSSYEQYF
J: TRBJ2-7
V: TRBV7-8
D: TRBD2
size: -

DNA: TGTGCCAGTAGTATTCTAGTCACTATCCTCACCGGGGAGCTGTTTTTT
CDR3: CASSILVTILTGELFF
J: TRBJ2-2
V: TRBV19
D: -
size: many

DNA: TGTGCCAGCAGCCAAGACAGGGGTCAGCCCCAGCATTTT
CDR3: CASSQDRGQPQHF
J: TRBJ1-5
V: TRBV3-1
D: -
size: many

DNA: TGTGCCAGCTCACCCTCAGGGGGCGACTATGGCTACACCTTC
CDR3: CASSPSGGDYGYTF
J: TRBJ1-2
V: TRBV18
D: TRBD1
size: many

DNA: TGCAGTGCTAGGGACCGGGGAGGGCCGATAGATACGCAGTATTTT
CDR3: CSARDRGGPIDTQYF
J: TRBJ2-3
V: TRBV20-1
D: TRBD2
size: few

DNA: TGTGCCAGCAGCTCCCAATGGGGGCCGTACGAGCAGTACTTC
CDR3: CASSSQWGPYEQYF
J: TRBJ2-7
V: TRBV7-2
D: -
size: -

DNA: TGTGCCAGCAGTTCCAGGACAGAACTCTATGGCTACACCTTC
CDR3: CASSSRTELYGYTF
J: TRBJ1-2
V: TRBV6-5
D: -
size: many

DNA: TGTGCCAGCAGCCCCAGGGACAGGGGGATACTTAGCAATCAGCCCCAGCATTTT
CDR3: CASSPRDRGILSNQPQHF
J: TRBJ1-5
V: TRBV7-8
D: TRBD1
size: -

DNA: TGTGCCAGCAGTTTAGAGGCCGTCACAGATACGCAGTATTTT
CDR3: CASSLEAVTDTQYF
J: TRBJ2-3
V: TRBV12-3/TRBV12-4
D: -
size: -

DNA: TGTGCCAGTGTCGGGGTCGATGAGCAGTTCTTC
CDR3: CASVGVDEQFF
J: TRBJ2-1
V: TRBV6-6
D: -
size: -

DNA: TGTGCCAGCAGCCCTTCGGACTTTACGGTGAGCAATCAGCCCCAGCATTTT
CDR3: CASSPSDFTVSNQPQHF
J: TRBJ1-5
V: TRBV6-1
D: -
size: -

DNA: TGCAGTACCAAGCCTGGAGGGGGCATAGCGGATTTT
CDR3: CSTKPGGGIADF
J: TRBJ2-5
V: TRBV20-1
D: -
size: -